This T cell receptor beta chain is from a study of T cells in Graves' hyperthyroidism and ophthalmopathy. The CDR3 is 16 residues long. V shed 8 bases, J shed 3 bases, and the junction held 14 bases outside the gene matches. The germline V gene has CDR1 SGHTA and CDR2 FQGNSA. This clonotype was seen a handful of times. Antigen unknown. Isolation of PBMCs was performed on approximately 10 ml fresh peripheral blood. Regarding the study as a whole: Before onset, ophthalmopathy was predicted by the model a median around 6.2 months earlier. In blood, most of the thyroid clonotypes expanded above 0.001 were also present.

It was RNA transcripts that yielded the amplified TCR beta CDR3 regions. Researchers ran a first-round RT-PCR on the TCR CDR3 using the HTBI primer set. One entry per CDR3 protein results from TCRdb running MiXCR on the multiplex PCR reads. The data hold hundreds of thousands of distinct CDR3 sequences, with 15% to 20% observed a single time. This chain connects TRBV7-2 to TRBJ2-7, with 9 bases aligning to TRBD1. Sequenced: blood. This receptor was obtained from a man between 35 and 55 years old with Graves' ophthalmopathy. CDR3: CASGLLAGQGLYEQYF. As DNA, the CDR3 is TGTGCCAGCGGACTATTAGCAGGACAGGGGCTCTACGAGCAGTACTTC. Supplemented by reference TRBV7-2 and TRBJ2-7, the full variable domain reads GAGVSQSPSNKVTEKGKDVELRCDPISGHTALYWYRQSLGQGLEFLIYFQGNSAPDKSGLPSDRFSAERTGGSVSTLTIQRTQQEDSAVYLCASGLLAGQGLYEQYFGPGTRLTVT.